This T cell receptor (beta chain) stems from a study of CD8 T cells in ankylosing spondylitis. General observations from the study: Clones linked to disease were reported to show significant enrichment in matched ankylosing spondylitis synovial fluid.

In TCRdb, the 5' RACE reads were re-called with MiXCR into one record per CDR3 protein. The sample gives about 400,000 distinct CDR3 sequences, 20% of which show up once; around 13% is in the top ten. V shed 2 bases and J shed 2 bases, with 7 bases lying between them. The CDR3 contains 15 residues. CDR1 is SEHNR, CDR2 FQNEAQ, per germline (reference sequence). On this clonotype itself: Its specificity is not known.

Specimen: blood, either unsorted or a sorted T cell fraction (not recorded which). The chain links TRBV7-9 to TRBJ2-6; D is ambiguous. The sequence derives from a male donor with ankylosing spondylitis or in good health (not recorded which). The CDR3 DNA sequence: TGTGCCAGCAGCTTAATCGTCACTGGGGCCAACGTCCTGACTTTC. Its translation: CASSLIVTGANVLTF. Filled out from reference TRBV7-9 and TRBJ2-6, the complete variable domain reads DTGVSQNPRHKITKRGQNVTFRCDPISEHNRLYWYRQTLGQGPEFLTYFQNEAQLEKSRLLSDRFSAERPKGSFSTLEIQRTEQGDSAMYLCASSLIVTGANVLTFGAGSRLTVL.